This T cell receptor (beta chain) originates from a study of cytomegalovirus exposure and HLA in healthy donors. Study outcomes and limitations: The study reported that TCR beta sequences accurately predicted HLA-A and HLA-B alleles in most subjects. Some TCR beta chains (around 180 of them) were listed as cytomegalovirus-associated. In an earlier analysis, most TCR beta V segments were productive about 87% or about 30% of the time.

Germline V gene data show CDR1 as MDHEN and CDR2 as SYDVKM. The V and J ends lost 8 bases and 3 bases respectively, with 10 bases between them. There are 12 residues in the CDR3. Healthy donors of bone marrow made up the group. The table lists this clone with a few counts. Its specificity is unknown. Amplification used 60 Vbeta primers and 13 Jbeta primers. Only in-frame clones appear in the TCRdb table, and some are missing; sequencing was by immunoSEQ multiplex PCR. The data hold 110,000 to 150,000 clones, with roughly 80% observed a single time. The V gene is TRBV28, the J gene TRBJ1-2; D is unclear. The sequenced material came from PBMCs. The origin of this receptor is a woman in her 40s in good health and CMV-seronegative. The CDR3 protein is CASARIDYGYTF. DNA of the CDR3: TGTGCCAGCGCCCGTATAGACTATGGCTACACCTTC.